These 17 T cell receptor beta chains came from one sample sequenced in a study of CD8+ T cells in alopecia areata. The treatment here: oral pan-JAK inhibitor, 5-10 mg twice daily. Obtained from alopecia areata patients were lesional scalp punch biopsies along with peripheral blood. Following RNA extraction, reverse transcription yielded cDNA that acted as the sequencing template. Assay: immunoSEQ multiplex PCR; the TCRdb copy retains only in-frame clones and omits some. The sample lists roughly 5,100 clones, approximately 90% occurring once. Material: skin, obtained at week 4, from a patient treated with tofacitinib. The receptor source for this set is a human donor with alopecia areata.

On this clone itself: Other DNA sequences from this sample encode an identical CDR3 as well. V gene TRBV4-1 combines with J gene TRBJ1-1, with D hard to call. Germline assignment: CDR1 MGHRA and CDR2 YSYEKL. The ends were cut back, 0 bases at V and 8 bases at J, with 16 bases in the middle. There are 15 residues in the CDR3. The CDR3 is CASSQDWELRLEAFF. CDR3 coding DNA: TGCGCCAGCAGCCAAGATTGGGAACTGAGGCTCGAAGCTTTCTTT.

This sequence joins TRBV29-1 and TRBJ2-2, with 8 bases that match TRBD2. Germline V gives CDR1 SQVTM, CDR2 ANQGSEA. V lost 0 bases to trimming and J lost 6 bases; unmatched junction nucleotides: 3. The CDR3 spans 14 residues. Written as DNA, the CDR3 is TGCAGCGTTGAAGAGTTTAGCGGGGCCGGGGAGCTGTTTTTT. Its translation is CSVEEFSGAGELFF.

The genes are TRBV23-1 and TRBJ1-5; no reliable D call. TRBV23-1 carries the ORF label, with uncertain function. V was trimmed by 3 bases and J by 7 bases, leaving 10 bases between them. The length of the CDR3 is 13 residues. CDR3 nucleotides: TGCGCCAGCAGTCAGACCTTTGAACAGCCCCAGCATTTT. This encodes CASSQTFEQPQHF.

This chain links TRBV13 with TRBJ2-7; 7 positions agree with TRBD1. Looked up from germline, CDR1 is PRHDT and CDR2 is FYEKMQ (reference sequence). With 5 bases clipped from V and 5 bases from J, the junction kept 3 bases outside the gene matches. The CDR3 has 12 amino acids. The CDR3 DNA is TGTGCCAGCAGCGCAAGGGGGCACGAGCAGTACTTC. Translated: CASSARGHEQYF.

This rearrangement joins TRBV19 to TRBJ2-1, with 8 nucleotides matching TRBD2. The CDR3 loop spans 16 amino acids. Germline lookup yields CDR1 LNHDA and CDR2 SQIVND (reference sequence). The V segment lost 3 bases and the J segment 2 bases; nucleotides outside the gene matches: 6. CDR3 sequence reads: CASSIRRGAPYNEQFF. The CDR3 nucleotides read TGTGCCAGTAGTATCAGGCGGGGGGCACCCTACAATGAGCAGTTCTTC.

The chain links TRBV13 to TRBJ1-1; TRBD1 might be the D (5 bases). Germline V CDR1 and CDR2: PRHDT, FYEKMQ (reference sequence). V was cut by 5 bases and J by 1 base, with 5 bases left in between. This CDR3 region has 12 residues. The CDR3 reads CASSGGNTEAFF. As DNA, the CDR3 is TGTGCCAGCAGCGGGGGGAACACTGAAGCTTTCTTT. Full variable domain (rest looked up from reference TRBV13 and TRBJ1-1): AAGVIQSPRHLIKEKRETATLKCYPIPRHDTVYWYQQGPGQDPQFLISFYEKMQSDKGSIPDRFSAQQFSDYHSELNMSSLELGDSALYFCASSGGNTEAFFGQGTRLTVV.

The CDR3 loop reads CSVEPQVGEQYF. DNA of the CDR3: TGCAGCGTTGAACCACAGGTCGGCGAGCAGTACTTC. The V and J genes are TRBV29-1 and TRBJ2-7; possible D gene TRBD1, 5 bases. Trimming cost V 2 bases and J 6 bases, with 11 bases left between them. The CDR3 consists of 12 residues. Germline-derived CDR1 and CDR2 are SQVTM and ANQGSEA.

The chain is built from TRBV19 and TRBJ2-1; D gene uncertain. The V gene lost 3 bases and the J gene lost 9 bases, with 21 bases spanning the gap. This CDR3 is built from 16 residues. CDR1 is LNHDA and CDR2 is SQIVND in the germline V gene (reference sequence). The CDR3 DNA sequence: TGTGCCAGTAGTATCTCGGAACTGACCCCGCGGAGTGAGCAGTTCTTC. It yields the protein CASSISELTPRSEQFF.

The chain has TRBV28 and TRBJ2-7; D is unresolved. V was pared by 3 bases and J by 4 bases, with 10 bases between. The CDR3 spans 13 residues. The germline V gene encodes CDR1 MDHEN and CDR2 SYDVKM. In DNA, the CDR3 is TGTGCCAGCAGTTTGGGTCTACCATACGAGCAGTACTTC. This gives the protein CASSLGLPYEQYF.

The genes are TRBV5-1 and TRBJ2-6; 8 positions agree with TRBD1. The length of the CDR3 is 17 residues. Germline assignment: CDR1 SGHRS and CDR2 YFSETQ. V lost 2 bases to trimming and J lost 2 bases; unmatched junction nucleotides: 6. The CDR3 nucleotides are TGCGCCAGCAGCTTTTACGCGGACAGGGCTGGGGCCAACGTCCTGACTTTC. It yields the protein CASSFYADRAGANVLTF.

This chain joins TRBV19 and TRBJ2-3, with TRBD2 as a possible D gene (6 bases). The V gene's germline CDR1 is LNHDA and CDR2 SQIVND (reference sequence). V lost 5 bases and J lost 0, with 12 bases in between. The CDR3 is 15 amino acids. In DNA, the CDR3 is TGTGCCAGTAGTTCGGGGGAACCTAGCACAGATACGCAGTATTTT. It yields the protein CASSSGEPSTDTQYF.

This clone was detected a few times. The chain uses TRBV10-2 and TRBJ1-2, with 8 bases fitting TRBD1. Per germline, CDR1 WSHSY and CDR2 SAAADI. There are 12 residues in the CDR3. Germline trimming cut 6 bases from V and 8 bases from J; bases unmatched to any gene: 5. This chain's CDR3 is CASSGQGKGYTF. CDR3 DNA sequence: TGCGCCAGCAGCGGACAGGGCAAGGGCTACACCTTC.

The V gene is TRBV19, the J gene TRBJ1-2; 7 bases map to TRBD1. Trimming cost V 6 bases and J 4 bases; bases outside gene matches: 5. The germline CDR1 and CDR2 sequences are LNHDA and SQIVND (reference sequence). The CDR3 is 13 amino acids. The CDR3 DNA reads as TGTGCCAGTAGATACGACAGGGCCTATGGCTACACCTTC. Its translation is CASRYDRAYGYTF.

The chain links TRBV2 to TRBJ2-1; TRBD2 matches 11 bases. Germline CDR1 reads SNHLY; CDR2 reads FYNNEI. This CDR3 region has 17 residues. The junction had 15 bases not matched to a gene; V was cut back by 5 bases and J by 9 bases. CDR3 loop: CASSFKRLAGPSGEQFF. The CDR3 DNA reads TGTGCCAGCAGTTTTAAACGACTAGCGGGGCCGTCGGGTGAGCAGTTCTTC.

This clone was detected once. The rearrangement uses TRBV6-1 and TRBJ2-1, with 13 bases fitting TRBD2. CDR1 is MNHNS, CDR2 SASEGT, per germline. This CDR3 region has 16 residues. Trimming removed 4 bases from V and 2 bases from J; junction bases left unmatched: 2. CDR3 nucleotides: TGTGCCAGCAGTGCCACTAGCGGGGGGGCCTACAATGAGCAGTTCTTC. Translating it yields CASSATSGGAYNEQFF.

The chain has TRBV9 and TRBJ2-1; 9 bases match TRBD2. This CDR3 spans 16 amino acids. CDR1 SGDLS and CDR2 YYNGEE come from the germline V gene. J gave up 8 bases and V 4 bases, and 13 bases lay outside the gene matches. The CDR3 DNA sequence: TGTGCCAGCAGCCCCCGACGAGGCGGGGGGGCAGATGAGCAGTTCTTC. As protein: CASSPRRGGGADEQFF. The variable domain in full, with the rest retrieved from reference TRBV9 and TRBJ2-1, is DSGVTQTPKHLITATGQRVTLRCSPRSGDLSVYWYQQSLDQGLQFLIQYYNGEERAKGNILERFSAQQFPDLHSELNLSSLELGDSALYFCASSPRRGGGADEQFFGPGTRLTVL.

V and J are TRBV6-1 and TRBJ1-5; a possible D gene is TRBD1 (5 bases). Per the germline V gene, CDR1 is MNHNS and CDR2 is SASEGT. This CDR3 has 12 residues. The V gene lost 5 bases and the J gene lost 5 bases, with 7 bases spanning the gap. CDR3 sequence reads: CASSTGDQPQHF. The CDR3 DNA reads as TGTGCCAGCAGTACGGGGGATCAGCCCCAGCATTTT.